This TCR beta chain was recovered during a study of blood T cell repertoires in COVID-19. At the level of the study: Samples of COVID-19 (acute and convalescent) were obtained from the United States, Italy and Spain. T cells, B-cell-depleted T cells, or PBMCs provided the cDNA or gDNA that served as material.

Authors' processing steps: Nucleated cell number was recorded as an estimate derived from reference gene primer amplification. This table comes from immunoSEQ multiplex PCR, and its TCRdb copy is limited to in-frame clones, with some not included. V and J calls and clone size come straight from that table; D and trimming were deduced from the DNA. The data show about 220,000 clones, around 81% seen once. Per germline, CDR1 KGHDR and CDR2 SFDVKD. The CDR3 covers 14 residues. The germline V and J ends were trimmed by 4 bases and 8 bases, with 16 bases remaining between them. Sequenced sample: peripheral blood. The TCR comes from an older woman with acute or convalescent COVID-19. The chain has TRBV24-1 and TRBJ1-2; no clear D. The CDR3 DNA is TGTGCCACCAGTGACCCGGGGAGGGTTGACGGCTACACCTTC. Translated, it gives CATSDPGRVDGYTF.